This T cell receptor beta chain was sequenced in a study of cytomegalovirus exposure and HLA in healthy donors. The study sampled nominally healthy donors, though unrecorded immune exposures were likely. 60 Vbeta and 13 Jbeta primers were used in PCR. Sequencing was performed with immunoSEQ multiplex PCR; in TCRdb, only in-frame clones are kept and a portion is missing. This table lists some 150,000 clones. The TCR was taken from a woman between 18 and 29 years old in good health and CMV-seronegative. The sample taken for sequencing was PBMCs.

Here the CDR3 DNA reads TGTGCCAGCAGCTTCTGGGGAGGAAACACCGGGGAGCTGTTTTTT. It specifies CASSFWGGNTGELFF. V usage is TRBV11-2 and J usage is TRBJ2-2; perhaps TRBD2 as D (6 bases). The CDR3 sequence is 15 residues long. CDR1 and CDR2 (germline): SGHAT, FQNNGV. Trimming left V 3 bases short and J 2 bases short, with 10 bases between.